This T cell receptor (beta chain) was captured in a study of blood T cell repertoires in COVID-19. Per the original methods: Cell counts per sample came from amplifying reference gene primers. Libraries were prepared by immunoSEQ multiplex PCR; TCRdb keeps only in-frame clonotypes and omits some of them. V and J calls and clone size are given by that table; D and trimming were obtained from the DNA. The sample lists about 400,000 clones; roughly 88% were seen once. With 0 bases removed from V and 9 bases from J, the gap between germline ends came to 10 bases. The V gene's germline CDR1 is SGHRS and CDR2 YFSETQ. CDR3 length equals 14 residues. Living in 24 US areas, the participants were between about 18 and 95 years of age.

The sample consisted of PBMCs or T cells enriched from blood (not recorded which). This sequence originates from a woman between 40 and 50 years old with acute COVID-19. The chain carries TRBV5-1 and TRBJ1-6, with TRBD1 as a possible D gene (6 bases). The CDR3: CASSLARDTSPLHF. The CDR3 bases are TGCGCCAGCAGCTTGGCCCGGGACACTTCACCCCTCCACTTT.